The 27 T cell receptor beta chains given below trace back to one sample, sequenced in a study of shared clonotypes between healthy human individuals. Sequencing was performed with immunoSEQ multiplex PCR; in TCRdb, only in-frame clones are kept and a portion is missing. The sample includes about 710,000 clones, 60% to 75% seen only once; the top ten take around 1.8%. The sequencing input was memory CD4+ T cells sorted from blood. Subset reported: CD45RA-negative fraction. These receptors all come from a woman aged 25 to 39 in good health.

The chain uses TRBV11-2 and TRBJ1-1; D may be TRBD1 (6 bases). V lost 3 bases, J lost 5 bases, and 13 bases lay in between. The CDR3 totals 14 residues. In germline, CDR1 is SGHAT, CDR2 FQNNGV. CDR3 region: CASSFIQGGTEAFF. CDR3 sequence (DNA): TGTGCCAGCAGCTTCATACAGGGTGGTACTGAAGCTTTCTTT.

The gene calls are TRBV2 and TRBJ1-2; the D gene is possibly TRBD1 (5 bases). CDR1 and CDR2 from the germline V gene are SNHLY and FYNNEI. This CDR3 region has 15 residues. Deletions cut 7 bases from V and 4 bases from J, with 19 bases between. The CDR3 DNA follows: TGTGCCAGCACCCCCCCGGGGAGGGGATCCTATGGCTACACCTTC. As protein: CASTPPGRGSYGYTF.

The chain employs TRBV18 and TRBJ2-1; TRBD2 aligns across 12 bases. The trim removed 4 bases at V and 3 bases at J, leaving 1 base unmatched. The CDR3 loop spans 15 amino acids. Per germline, CDR1 KGHSH and CDR2 LQKENI. CDR3 protein: CASSRTSGIYNEQFF. The CDR3 region has the DNA TGTGCCAGCTCACGGACTAGCGGGATCTACAATGAGCAGTTCTTC.

V usage is TRBV6-6 and J usage is TRBJ1-2; weak D call: TRBD1 (5 bases). CDR1 and CDR2 from the germline V gene are MNHNY and SVGAGI (reference sequence). The CDR3 extends over 14 amino acids. Deletions cut 4 bases from V and 7 bases from J, with 16 bases between. CDR3 bases: TGTGCCAGCAGTTCCCCGCAGGGCAGGTTTGGCTACACCTTC. This sequence encodes CASSSPQGRFGYTF.

J is TRBJ1-1 and V is TRBV2; weak D call: TRBD1 (5 bases). Per the germline V gene, CDR1 is SNHLY and CDR2 is FYNNEI. Trimming shortened V by 9 bases and J by 10 bases, and 18 bases separated the two germline ends. The CDR3 runs to 12 residues. The CDR3 here is CARTTGGPGAFF. The CDR3 coding sequence is TGTGCCAGGACTACCGGGGGTCCAGGAGCTTTCTTT.

This rearrangement joins TRBV5-6 to TRBJ1-2; 9 nucleotides match TRBD1. CDR1 and CDR2 (germline): SGHDT, YYEEEE. This CDR3 contains 16 residues. Trimming at V came to 0 bases and at J to 2 bases, leaving 5 bases not matched to a gene. The CDR3 region has the DNA TGTGCCAGCAGCTTGGCCGGGACAGGGTTGAACTATGGCTACACCTTC. Its protein is CASSLAGTGLNYGYTF.

This chain connects TRBV30 to TRBJ2-5, with 8 bases fitting TRBD2. Germline CDR1 GTSNPN, CDR2 SVGIG (reference sequence). V dropped 3 bases and J dropped 4; count of bases not matched to a gene: 10. The CDR3 totals 15 residues. The CDR3 spells CAWRKPGGGVETQYF. CDR3 sequence (DNA): TGTGCCTGGAGGAAACCGGGAGGGGGGGTAGAGACCCAGTACTTC.

The chain couples TRBV28 to TRBJ2-7; D not certain. This CDR3 has 11 amino acids. V was cut by 4 bases and J by 5 bases, with 6 bases left in between. CDR1 and CDR2 (germline): MDHEN, SYDVKM. The DNA of the CDR3 is TGTGCCAGCAGTTCCCCTCACGAGCAGTACTTC. Translation gives CASSSPHEQYF. Using reference TRBV28 and TRBJ2-7 for the parts outside the CDR3, the full variable domain is DVKVTQSSRYLVKRTGEKVFLECVQDMDHENMFWYRQDPGLGLRLIYFSYDVKMKEKGDIPEGYSVSREKKERFSLILESASTNQTSMYLCASSSPHEQYFGPGTRLTVT.

The rearrangement joins TRBV27 to TRBJ2-3; maybe TRBD2 (6 bases). The CDR3 runs to 15 residues. Between the trimmed V and J ends, which lost 8 bases and 2 bases, there was a span of 17 bases. Germline V gene sequence: CDR1 MNHEY, CDR2 SMNVEV (reference sequence). CDR3 sequence: CASWRPGLLTDTQYF. In DNA, the CDR3 is TGTGCCAGCTGGAGGCCGGGACTTCTCACAGATACGCAGTATTTT.

The chain has TRBV5-1 and TRBJ2-4; D remains unclear. The CDR3 is made up of 14 amino acids. Germline V lookup: CDR1 SGHRS, CDR2 YFSETQ. V was shortened by 4 bases and J by 8 bases, with 16 bases between the two germline ends. In DNA, the CDR3 is TGCGCCAGCAGCCCGAACTTAGAGACTGACATTCAGTACTTC. Encoded protein: CASSPNLETDIQYF.

V gene TRBV6-1 combines with J gene TRBJ2-2; D possibly matches TRBD1 or TRBD2 (6 bases each). This CDR3 has 14 amino acids. V gave up 11 bases and J gave up 6 bases, with 19 bases separating them. Germline V gene lookup returns CDR1 MNHNS and CDR2 SASEGT. CDR3 protein: CAGQDRWGAGELFF. Here the CDR3 DNA reads TGTGCCGGCCAAGACAGGTGGGGGGCCGGGGAGCTGTTTTTT.

Many counts were recorded for this clone. V gene TRBV10-3 combines with J gene TRBJ2-7; D possibly corresponds to TRBD2 (5 bases). The CDR3 is made up of 18 amino acids. Trimming removed 0 bases at V and 0 bases at J, with 18 bases between. Looked up from germline, CDR1 is ENHRY and CDR2 is SYGVKD. The CDR3 is CAISESTIRRPSSYEQYF. As DNA, the CDR3 is TGTGCCATCAGTGAGTCGACAATTCGGAGGCCTAGCTCCTACGAGCAGTACTTC.

The chain links TRBV2 to TRBJ1-5; no clear D gene. V gave up 7 bases and J gave up 3 bases, with 13 bases separating them. Germline-derived CDR1 and CDR2 are SNHLY and FYNNEI. The CDR3 runs to 14 residues. For the CDR3, the DNA is TGTGCCAGCACTCCGGGAAGCCTCAATCAGCCCCAGCATTTT. This translates into CASTPGSLNQPQHF.

The rearrangement uses TRBV21-1 and TRBJ2-6; the table's D call of TRBD1 was not tested on the DNA. TRBV21-1 is a pseudogene. There are 18 residues in the CDR3. In DNA form, the CDR3 reads TGTGCCAGCAGATTACCTGTGGAACAGGGGACTGGGGCCAACGTCCTGACTTTC. Translation: CASRLPVEQGTGANVLTF.

The chain recombines TRBV14 with TRBJ2-5; possibly TRBD2 for D (5 bases). The CDR3 sequence is 15 residues long. V was pared by 2 bases and J by 5 bases, with 15 bases between. Germline loops: CDR1 SGHDN, CDR2 FVKESK. CDR3 region: CASSQSYRASETQYF. Written as DNA, the CDR3 is TGTGCCAGCAGCCAATCATATCGGGCTAGCGAGACCCAGTACTTC.

The rearrangement joins TRBV6-5 to TRBJ2-1, with TRBD2 matching over 9 bases. Trimming removed 4 bases from V and 4 bases from J; junction bases left unmatched: 8. The CDR3 is made up of 16 amino acids. Germline CDR1 MNHEY, CDR2 SVGAGI. The CDR3: CASSSSSGIKYNEQFF. In nucleotides, the CDR3 is TGTGCCAGCAGTTCCTCTAGCGGGATCAAGTACAATGAGCAGTTCTTC.

The chain joins TRBV11-2 to TRBJ1-5; D perhaps matches TRBD1 (5 bases). V gave up 5 bases and J gave up 4 bases, with 15 bases separating them. The CDR3 has 15 amino acids. The germline V gene has CDR1 SGHAT and CDR2 FQNNGV. The CDR3 here is CASSISGQSNQPQHF. In DNA form, the CDR3 reads TGTGCCAGCAGCATATCAGGGCAGTCTAATCAGCCCCAGCATTTT.

The V gene is TRBV29-1, the J gene TRBJ2-7, with 7 positions matching TRBD2. Unmatched junction bases numbered 5, after V lost 4 bases and J lost 2 bases. This CDR3 has 13 residues. Germline V gene data show CDR1 as SQVTM and CDR2 as ANQGSEA. CDR3 amino acids: CSVVPSGPYEQYF. The CDR3 DNA reads as TGCAGCGTTGTTCCTAGCGGTCCCTACGAGCAGTACTTC.

A single count supports this clone. The rearrangement uses TRBV6-1 and TRBJ2-7; 7 positions match TRBD2. CDR1 and CDR2 (germline): MNHNS, SASEGT. CDR3 length equals 15 residues. Germline trimming cut 2 bases from V and 5 bases from J; bases unmatched to any gene: 9. CDR3 sequence (DNA): TGTGCCAGCAGTGAAATGGCGGGAGAATCTCACGAGCAGTACTTC. Encoded protein: CASSEMAGESHEQYF.

This clone has more than one count but fewer than ten. The chain couples TRBV4-1 to TRBJ1-1, with TRBD1 matching 7 bases. Germline V gives CDR1 MGHRA, CDR2 YSYEKL. The CDR3 contains 15 residues. Unmatched junction bases numbered 7, after V lost 2 bases and J lost 4 bases. The CDR3 is CASSQLGQAGTEAFF. CDR3 DNA: TGCGCCAGCAGCCAACTCGGACAGGCGGGCACTGAAGCTTTCTTT.

This clone was observed a single time. The rearrangement joins TRBV2 to TRBJ2-5; D gene unclear. The J call could be wrong; TRBJ2-7 is a better fit for the DNA end. Per germline, CDR1 SNHLY and CDR2 FYNNEI. This CDR3 region has 14 residues. The CDR3 here is CASSLETMAIEQYF. Written as DNA, the CDR3 is TGTGCCAGCAGTCTTGAGACCATGGCCATCGAGCAGTACTTC.

In this sample, this clone turned up a few times. The gene calls are TRBV9 and TRBJ2-1; D remains unclear. V was clipped by 4 bases and J by 0 bases, with 17 bases between them. This CDR3 spans 17 amino acids. Per the germline V gene, CDR1 is SGDLS and CDR2 is YYNGEE. The CDR3 region is CASSPPASRNSYNEQFF. The DNA for the CDR3 is TGTGCCAGCAGCCCCCCGGCGAGCAGGAACTCCTACAATGAGCAGTTCTTC.

V is TRBV27 and J is TRBJ1-1; D perhaps matches TRBD1 (6 bases). Trimming took off 6 bases at V and 0 bases at J, with 8 bases between the two ends. The germline V gene encodes CDR1 MNHEY and CDR2 SMNVEV (reference sequence). The CDR3 is made up of 13 amino acids. CDR3 region: CASSRQVNTEAFF. CDR3 DNA sequence: TGTGCCAGCAGCCGACAGGTGAACACTGAAGCTTTCTTT.

This clone was seen a handful of times. The genes are TRBV7-2 and TRBJ1-1, with no clear D. The CDR3 contains 12 residues. Germline V CDR1 and CDR2: SGHTA, FQGNSA. Trimming removed 6 bases from V and 5 bases from J, with 10 bases in between. The CDR3 reads CASRSGPTEAFF. The CDR3 DNA is TGTGCCAGCAGATCCGGCCCAACTGAAGCTTTCTTT.

This chain connects TRBV18 to TRBJ2-7; 8 nucleotides align to TRBD2. Germline values: CDR1 KGHSH, CDR2 LQKENI. CDR3 length: 15 amino acids. V was clipped by 3 bases and J by 2 bases; unmatched bases: 6. In DNA, the CDR3 is TGTGCCAGCTCACCTCGCACTAGCGGAGCCTACGAGCAGTACTTC. As protein: CASSPRTSGAYEQYF.

This clone has only one observation. This chain connects TRBV28 to TRBJ2-7; the D gene is possibly TRBD2 (5 bases). The CDR3 covers 10 residues. V shed 5 bases and J shed 6 bases, with 5 bases lying between them. Germline CDR1 reads MDHEN; CDR2 reads SYDVKM. The CDR3: CASSGLEQYF. The CDR3 nucleotides read TGTGCCAGCAGTGGACTCGAGCAGTACTTC.

J is TRBJ1-2 and V is TRBV7-9; no firm D call. CDR3 length equals 13 residues. V was pared by 5 bases and J by 4 bases, with 11 bases between. The germline gives CDR1 SEHNR, CDR2 FQNEAQ (reference sequence). In DNA, the CDR3 is TGTGCCAGCAGCGTGGGAGGGAGCTATGGCTACACCTTC. This encodes CASSVGGSYGYTF.